This TCR beta chain was observed in a study of healthy donors' naive CD4 and CD8 T cells. Each TCR library used roughly 490 ng of total RNA and a linear amplification protocol. From the reads, TCRdb called clonotypes with MiXCR, one entry per CDR3 protein. This table has 180,000 or so distinct CDR3 sequences, 74% appearing once. V trimming: 6 bases; J trimming: 5 bases; junction bases outside the gene matches: 9. Germline CDR1 ENHRY, CDR2 SYGVKD. The CDR3 sequence is 14 residues long. The TCR was taken from a pool of human donors in good health; the sample pools cells from several healthy donors. The V gene is TRBV10-3, the J gene TRBJ1-1, with 7 bases identical to TRBD1. The sample consisted of naive CD4+ and CD8+ T cells sorted from blood, pooled from several donors. DNA for the CDR3: TGTGCCATCAGCCCTGACAGGGAGGGAACTGAAGCTTTCTTT. This translates into CAISPDREGTEAFF.